Below, 23 T cell receptor beta chains from the same sample are listed, as sequenced in a study of blood T cell repertoires in COVID-19. Sequencing used immunoSEQ multiplex PCR; TCRdb keeps in-frame clones, though not all of them. The sample shows about 270,000 clones, approximately 86% of them seen only once. Specimen: peripheral blood. These receptors originate from a woman under 30 with acute or convalescent COVID-19.

The chain recombines TRBV5-8 with TRBJ1-4; no firm D call. V shed 3 bases and J shed 0 bases, with 9 bases lying between them. This CDR3 comprises 15 residues. Germline values: CDR1 SGHTS, CDR2 YDEGEE. The CDR3 is CASSSRGATNEKLFF. The CDR3 bases are TGTGCCAGCAGCTCCCGGGGAGCAACTAATGAAAAACTGTTTTTT. Full variable domain (remainder filled in from reference TRBV5-8 and TRBJ1-4): EAGVTQSPTHLIKTRGQQATLRCSPISGHTSVYWYQQALGLGLQFLLWYDEGEERNRGNFPPRFSGRQFPNYSSELNVNALELEDSALYLCASSSRGATNEKLFFGSGTQLSVL.

In its sample, this clone was seen a few times. The chain couples TRBV2 to TRBJ2-1, with TRBD1 as a possible D gene (6 bases). Trimming took off 6 bases at V and 5 bases at J, with 8 bases between the two ends. Germline values: CDR1 SNHLY, CDR2 FYNNEI. CDR3 length: 12 residues. CDR3 nucleotide sequence: TGTGCCAGCAGGGGGGCGCACAATGAGCAGTTCTTC. Translated, it gives CASRGAHNEQFF.

This clone showed up just a few times. The chain couples TRBV7-2 to TRBJ2-6, with D tentatively TRBD2 (7 bases). The CDR3 spans 16 residues. Germline V gene sequence: CDR1 SGHTA, CDR2 FQGNSA. Trimming pared 5 bases from V and 2 bases from J, leaving 13 bases between. The CDR3: CASSPEGGPGANVLTF. CDR3 sequence (DNA): TGTGCCAGCAGCCCAGAGGGGGGGCCTGGGGCCAACGTCCTGACTTTC.

This clone showed up many times. The chain is built from TRBV6-5 and TRBJ2-3, with D perhaps matching TRBD1 (6 bases). This CDR3 region has 13 residues. Germline CDR1 is MNHEY and CDR2 is SVGAGI. Trimming took 6 bases from V and 5 from J, leaving 12 bases between them. The CDR3 spells CASRDSGGDTQYF. DNA of the CDR3: TGTGCCAGCAGGGACAGTGGAGGAGATACGCAGTATTTT.

This chain links TRBV6-6 with TRBJ1-6; TRBD1 might be the D (5 bases). V was cut by 3 bases and J by 6 bases, with 15 bases left in between. There are 16 residues in the CDR3. Germline V CDR1 and CDR2: MNHNY, SVGAGI (reference sequence). The CDR3 coding sequence is TGTGCCAGCAGTTATCTGGGGGGAGATGGTAATTCACCCCTCCACTTT. Its protein product is CASSYLGGDGNSPLHF.

The V gene is TRBV5-3, the J gene TRBJ2-7; 7 bases line up with TRBD2. TRBV5-3 is treated as an ORF (open reading frame) with a function not yet certain. The CDR3 covers 14 residues. The J segment lost 5 bases and the V segment lost 0 bases, leaving 5 bases of the junction unmatched. In nucleotides, the CDR3 is TGTGCCAGAAGCTTGGCTGGCGGGAGTGACGAGCAGTACTTC. Its translation: CARSLAGGSDEQYF.

The rearrangement joins TRBV25-1 to TRBJ2-1; 8 bases are shared with TRBD2. The CDR3 loop spans 15 amino acids. Germline V gene lookup returns CDR1 MGHDK and CDR2 SYGVNS. J lost 4 bases, V lost 5 bases, and 7 bases had no gene match. As DNA, the CDR3 is TGTGCCAGCAGTCTTGCGGGAGGTACTTACAATGAGCAGTTCTTC. Translating it yields CASSLAGGTYNEQFF.

J is TRBJ1-3 and V is TRBV5-6, with 8 bases aligning to TRBD1. The CDR3 is 17 residues long. Looked up from germline, CDR1 is SGHDT and CDR2 is YYEEEE. V shed 0 bases and J 1 base; nucleotides not matched to a gene: 6. CDR3 nucleotides: TGTGCCAGCAGCTTGGAAGGGACAGGCGCGTCTGGAAACACCATATATTTT. This translates into CASSLEGTGASGNTIYF.

The chain employs TRBV6-2 or TRBV6-3 and TRBJ1-5; D is unresolved. Germline V gene sequence: CDR1 MNHEY, CDR2 SVGEGT. Trimming pared 6 bases from V and 1 base from J, leaving 13 bases between. CDR3 length: 15 amino acids. CDR3 DNA: TGTGCCAGCAGCCCAGGAGGTTGGAGCAATCAGCCCCAGCATTTT. This sequence encodes CASSPGGWSNQPQHF.

The chain couples TRBV7-9 to TRBJ1-1, with D maybe TRBD1 (6 bases). CDR1 and CDR2 from the germline V gene are SEHNR and FQNEAQ (reference sequence). V shed 5 bases and J shed 5 bases, with 12 bases lying between them. This CDR3 has 13 residues. CDR3 DNA: TGTGCCAGCAGCCCATTCACAGGGACTGAAGCTTTCTTT. This sequence encodes CASSPFTGTEAFF.

The chain uses TRBV19 and TRBJ2-7; TRBD2 agrees at 8 bases. Losses at the gene ends were 1 base for V and 2 bases for J; bases not matched to a gene: 10. The CDR3 covers 17 residues. Germline CDR1 LNHDA, CDR2 SQIVND (reference sequence). CDR3 nucleotides: TGTGCCAGTAGTATAGCGTTCGGACTAGCTTTCCCCTACGAGCAGTACTTC. This sequence encodes CASSIAFGLAFPYEQYF.

The rearrangement links TRBV2 to TRBJ2-5; 8 bases line up with TRBD2. Looked up from germline, CDR1 is SNHLY and CDR2 is FYNNEI. Trimming cost V 7 bases and J 3 bases; bases outside gene matches: 7. This CDR3 contains 14 residues. The CDR3 DNA sequence: TGTGCCAGCATCCGAGGACTAGCAGAAGAGACCCAGTACTTC. This sequence encodes CASIRGLAEETQYF.

This chain connects TRBV5-4 to TRBJ2-5; 9 bases are shared with TRBD1. Germline loops: CDR1 SGHNT, CDR2 YYREEE (reference sequence). The CDR3 covers 16 residues. Losses at the gene ends were 4 bases for V and 5 bases for J; bases not matched to a gene: 12. The CDR3 is CASSPGGTGSSETQYF. In DNA form, the CDR3 reads TGTGCCAGCAGCCCCGGGGGGACAGGGTCTTCGGAGACCCAGTACTTC.

The genes are TRBV5-1 and TRBJ2-2; 8 positions agree with TRBD1. The CDR3 contains 15 residues. V lost 2 bases to trimming and J lost 3 bases; unmatched junction nucleotides: 3. Looked up from germline, CDR1 is SGHRS and CDR2 is YFSETQ. Here the CDR3 DNA reads TGCGCCAGCAGCTTTTACAGGGGGGACACCGGGGAGCTGTTTTTT. It specifies CASSFYRGDTGELFF. The full variable domain, completed using reference TRBV5-1 and TRBJ2-2, is KAGVTQTPRYLIKTRGQQVTLSCSPISGHRSVSWYQQTPGQGLQFLFEYFSETQRNKGNFPGRFSGRQFSNSRSEMNVSTLELGDSALYLCASSFYRGDTGELFFGEGSRLTVL.

The chain carries TRBV7-9 and TRBJ2-1; 10 positions match TRBD2. Per germline, CDR1 SEHNR and CDR2 FQNEAQ (reference sequence). With 3 bases clipped from V and 2 bases from J, the junction kept 7 bases outside the gene matches. The CDR3 is made up of 17 amino acids. CDR3 coding DNA: TGTGCCAGCAGCTTGGCTAGCGGGAGTATCGCCTACAATGAGCAGTTCTTC. Amino acid sequence: CASSLASGSIAYNEQFF.

V and J are TRBV19 and TRBJ1-5, with 7 bases lining up with TRBD1. The CDR3 contains 14 residues. Per germline, CDR1 LNHDA and CDR2 SQIVND (reference sequence). V lost 3 bases to trimming and J lost 5 bases; unmatched junction nucleotides: 4. This chain's CDR3 is CASSMSTGHQPQHF. CDR3 in DNA: TGTGCCAGTAGTATGTCGACAGGGCATCAGCCCCAGCATTTT.

The chain is built from TRBV5-1 and TRBJ1-1; 8 bases are shared with TRBD1. In germline, CDR1 is SGHRS, CDR2 YFSETQ. The V and J ends lost 2 bases and 5 bases, in that order; junction bases with no gene match: 8. This CDR3 spans 15 amino acids. CDR3 in DNA: TGCGCCAGCAGCTTCATCCAGGGGGCGCGAACTGAAGCTTTCTTT. Translated, it gives CASSFIQGARTEAFF. The variable domain in full, with the rest retrieved from reference TRBV5-1 and TRBJ1-1, is KAGVTQTPRYLIKTRGQQVTLSCSPISGHRSVSWYQQTPGQGLQFLFEYFSETQRNKGNFPGRFSGRQFSNSRSEMNVSTLELGDSALYLCASSFIQGARTEAFFGQGTRLTVV.

V and J are TRBV15 and TRBJ2-7; a possible D gene is TRBD1 (5 bases). The V gene lost 0 bases and the J gene lost 2 bases, with 14 bases spanning the gap. Per germline, CDR1 LNHNV and CDR2 YYDKDF (reference sequence). This CDR3 contains 16 residues. The CDR3 region has the DNA TGTGCCACCAGCAGAGAAGCAGGGTTTGCAGCCTACGAGCAGTACTTC. Protein sequence: CATSREAGFAAYEQYF.

The gene calls are TRBV4-1 and TRBJ2-7, with a weak D call TRBD1 (5 bases). V was shortened by 4 bases and J by 2 bases, with 15 bases between the two germline ends. The germline CDR1 and CDR2 sequences are MGHRA and YSYEKL. The CDR3 has 15 amino acids. The CDR3, as DNA: TGCGCCAGCAGCCGGGAAGAGGACATCCCCTACGAGCAGTACTTC. Protein sequence: CASSREEDIPYEQYF.

The chain uses TRBV10-3 and TRBJ2-5, with 8 bases lining up with TRBD1. CDR3 length: 16 residues. Per germline, CDR1 ENHRY and CDR2 SYGVKD. The J segment lost 1 base and the V segment lost 2 bases, leaving 6 bases of the junction unmatched. In DNA form, the CDR3 reads TGTGCCATCAGTGAGGGTCTGACAGGGGCCCAAGAGACCCAGTACTTC. This translates into CAISEGLTGAQETQYF.

The CDR3 DNA sequence: TGTGCCAGCTCACCATCTCCGGGACAGGGCGGCTCCTACAATGAGCAGTTCTTC. Translation gives CASSPSPGQGGSYNEQFF. This chain connects TRBV18 to TRBJ2-1; 9 bases agree with TRBD1. The CDR3 runs to 18 residues. Germline CDR1 KGHSH, CDR2 LQKENI. V gave up 2 bases and J gave up 0 bases; unmatched junction bases: 8.

The chain combines TRBV7-9 with TRBJ1-6; TRBD1 matches 8 bases. J gave up 8 bases and V 3 bases, and 6 bases lay outside the gene matches. CDR1 is SEHNR and CDR2 is FQNEAQ in the germline V gene (reference sequence). The CDR3 covers 15 residues. CDR3 nucleotides: TGTGCCAGCAGCTTCTGGGCAGGGGGCGATTCACCCCTCCACTTT. Its protein product is CASSFWAGGDSPLHF.

This clone was seen a handful of times. The chain has TRBV11-2 and TRBJ2-1; TRBD2 agrees at 10 bases. Germline V lookup: CDR1 SGHAT, CDR2 FQNNGV. Losses at the gene ends were 7 bases for V and 7 bases for J; bases not matched to a gene: 13. The CDR3 extends over 16 amino acids. CDR3 sequence (DNA): TGTGCCAGCACCCCCCGCCTAGCGGGAGTTATGAATGAGCAGTTCTTC. It yields the protein CASTPRLAGVMNEQFF.